The clone carrying this T cell receptor (beta chain) has just a few counts. V lost 5 bases and J lost 3, with 14 bases in between. This CDR3 is built from 15 residues. Germline V gene data show CDR1 as LNHNV and CDR2 as YYDKDF (reference sequence). This sample is drawn from a study of T-cell memory formation after mild COVID-19. Background on the study: TCR clusters were mostly donor specific.

Barcoded TCR alpha and TCR beta cDNA libraries with UMIs came from 5'RACE using constant-segment primers. One entry per CDR3 protein, called by TCRdb with MiXCR from the 5' RACE reads. The table shows roughly 600,000 distinct CDR3 sequences, with more than 15% occurring only once. The source material was PBMCs or a T cell subset sorted from them (not recorded which). V and J are TRBV15 and TRBJ1-5; D gene unclear. The sequence was collected from an adult woman who had mild COVID-19 (a few samples of this study predate the infection). Cell type and time point are not known. The CDR3 spells CATSEGTTYNQPQHF. CDR3 DNA sequence: TGTGCCACCAGCGAAGGCACGACCTACAATCAGCCCCAGCATTTT.